These 14 T cell receptor beta chains were sequenced from one sample in a study of shared clonotypes between healthy human individuals. Only in-frame clones appear in the TCRdb table, and some are missing; sequencing was by immunoSEQ multiplex PCR. Here the sample spans 2 million to 3 million clones, approximately 90% being singletons. Sequences were obtained from naive CD4+ T cells sorted from blood. The sample's subset: CD45RA+ positively selected. These receptor sequences come from a man aged 18 to 29 in good health.

The chain combines TRBV30 with TRBJ1-1, with 7 nucleotides matching TRBD1. In germline, CDR1 is GTSNPN, CDR2 SVGIG (reference sequence). This CDR3 contains 18 residues. V was pared by 5 bases and J by 4 bases, with 22 bases of the junction left unmatched. This CDR3 reads CAWAGIADREIYSTEAFF. The CDR3 DNA is TGTGCCTGGGCTGGAATAGCCGACAGGGAGATTTATAGCACTGAAGCTTTCTTT. Combining the CDR3 with reference TRBV30 and TRBJ1-1 gives the whole variable domain SQTIHQWPATLVQPVGSPLSLECTVEGTSNPNLYWYRQAAGRGLQLLFYSVGIGQISSEVPQNLSASRPQDRQFILSSKKLLLSDSGFYLCAWAGIADREIYSTEAFFGQGTRLTVV.

Only a few counts were recorded for this clone. The chain employs TRBV30 and TRBJ1-6; D remains ambiguous. Trimming took off 0 bases at V and 9 bases at J, with 12 bases between the two ends. Germline CDR1 and CDR2: GTSNPN and SVGIG (reference sequence). The CDR3 contains 14 residues. CDR3: CAWSVYGLGSPLHF. DNA for the CDR3: TGTGCCTGGAGTGTTTATGGGTTAGGTTCACCCCTCCACTTT.

V and J are TRBV19 and TRBJ2-5; the match to TRBD1 covers 9 bases. This CDR3 has 15 residues. The J segment lost 7 bases and the V segment lost 1 base, leaving 7 bases of the junction unmatched. Looked up from germline, CDR1 is LNHDA and CDR2 is SQIVND (reference sequence). The CDR3 region is CASSIGDRDFGTQYF. The CDR3 nucleotides read TGTGCCAGTAGTATAGGGGACAGGGACTTTGGGACCCAGTACTTC.

The chain is built from TRBV10-3 and TRBJ1-5, with TRBD1 identical over 11 bases. Germline V gene lookup returns CDR1 ENHRY and CDR2 SYGVKD. Germline trimming cut 2 bases from V and 6 bases from J; bases unmatched to any gene: 9. This CDR3 comprises 17 residues. The DNA of the CDR3 is TGTGCCATCAGTGAGCCGGGACAGGGGGGCCCGGGTCAGCCCCAGCATTTT. Translation gives CAISEPGQGGPGQPQHF.

The chain carries TRBV7-2 and TRBJ2-3; perhaps TRBD1 as D (6 bases). V was pared by 5 bases and J by 9 bases, with 12 bases between. The CDR3 extends over 12 amino acids. Germline CDR1 is SGHTA and CDR2 is FQGNSA. DNA of the CDR3: TGTGCCAGCAGCGCAGGGGTGGGCACGCAGTATTTT. Residues: CASSAGVGTQYF.

The chain combines TRBV13 with TRBJ2-7, with TRBD2 matching 14 bases. The germline gives CDR1 PRHDT, CDR2 FYEKMQ (reference sequence). The CDR3 covers 18 residues. Germline trimming cut 5 bases from V and 0 bases from J; bases unmatched to any gene: 9. The CDR3 nucleotides read TGTGCCAGCAGCCCTCGGACTAGCGGGAGGCCGAGCTCCTACGAGCAGTACTTC. Protein sequence: CASSPRTSGRPSSYEQYF.

The genes are TRBV28 and TRBJ1-4; D gene ambiguous. The CDR3 consists of 17 residues. The ends were cut back, 2 bases at V and 3 bases at J, with 16 bases in the middle. Germline CDR1 and CDR2: MDHEN and SYDVKM. CDR3 sequence (DNA): TGTGCCAGCAGTTTAACGGGCCCATCGGCCGCTAATGAAAAACTGTTTTTT. Protein: CASSLTGPSAANEKLFF.

The J gene is TRBJ1-1, the V gene TRBV19; perhaps TRBD1 as D (5 bases). V was clipped by 7 bases and J by 3 bases, with 18 bases between them. CDR1 and CDR2 (germline): LNHDA, SQIVND (reference sequence). The CDR3 runs 15 residues. The CDR3 DNA is TGTGCCAGTACCCAAAATCCGGGGGGATACACTGAAGCTTTCTTT. This gives the protein CASTQNPGGYTEAFF.

This chain links TRBV6-6 with TRBJ2-7; no clear D. Germline-derived CDR1 and CDR2 are MNHNY and SVGAGI (reference sequence). The CDR3 consists of 11 residues. The germline V and J ends were trimmed by 0 bases and 5 bases, with 2 bases remaining between them. The CDR3 protein is CASSYSNEQYF. The CDR3 bases are TGTGCCAGCAGTTACTCGAACGAGCAGTACTTC.

The chain has TRBV11-2 and TRBJ2-7; TRBD1 matches at 8 bases. The CDR3 has 16 amino acids. Germline V CDR1 and CDR2: SGHAT, FQNNGV. V shed 5 bases, J shed 0 bases, and the junction held 9 bases outside the gene matches. The CDR3 DNA follows: TGTGCCAGCAGCCTTCTTCAGGGGGCTTTCTCCTACGAGCAGTACTTC. Translating it yields CASSLLQGAFSYEQYF. The whole variable domain, filled in from reference TRBV11-2 and TRBJ2-7, reads EAGVAQSPRYKIIEKRQSVAFWCNPISGHATLYWYQQILGQGPKLLIQFQNNGVVDDSQLPKDRFSAERLKGVDSTLKIQPAKLEDSAVYLCASSLLQGAFSYEQYFGPGTRLTVT.

CDR3 sequence reads: CASSARDSSYEQYF. For the CDR3, the DNA is TGTGCCAGCAGTGCCCGCGACAGCTCCTACGAGCAGTACTTC. J is TRBJ2-7 and V is TRBV27; D possibly corresponds to TRBD1 (5 bases). CDR3 length: 14 amino acids. V gave up 5 bases and J gave up 0 bases, with 11 bases separating them. Germline values: CDR1 MNHEY, CDR2 SMNVEV (reference sequence).

The CDR3 nucleotides read TGTGCCTGGAGTGTAGTTAGAGCCATGATTCTTGCGTCGCATGAGCAGTTCTTC. Encoded protein: CAWSVVRAMILASHEQFF. The chain recombines TRBV30 with TRBJ2-1; D ambiguous. Trimming left V 0 bases short and J 8 bases short, with 26 bases between. Germline V CDR1 and CDR2: GTSNPN, SVGIG (reference sequence). The CDR3 is made up of 18 amino acids.

The rearrangement links TRBV25-1 to TRBJ2-4; 7 nucleotides agree with TRBD2. Trimming took 2 bases from V and 2 from J; bases not matched to a gene: 12. Germline CDR1 MGHDK, CDR2 SYGVNS. The CDR3 is 18 amino acids. The CDR3 sequence: CASSEAGTTKTTKNIQYF. CDR3 nucleotides: TGTGCCAGCAGTGAAGCCGGGACTACTAAAACTACCAAAAACATTCAGTACTTC.

Points on this clone: A far larger clone lies a single base away; this is likely a read error. The rearrangement links TRBV7-9 to TRBJ2-7; D not certain. The CDR3 totals 11 residues. V lost 4 bases, J lost 3 bases, and 4 bases lay in between. In germline, CDR1 is SEHNR, CDR2 FQNEAQ (reference sequence). CDR3 amino acids: CASSSFYEQYF. The CDR3 DNA is TGTGCCAGCAGCTCCTTCTACGAGCAGTACTTC.